The 3 T cell receptor beta chains reported below all come from one sample, sequenced in a study of control samples from healthy donors and cancer patients. Profiling relied on immunoSEQ multiplex PCR, and the TCRdb table lists in-frame clones only, not all of them. The table has approximately 70,000 clones, 83% seen once; the top ten hold more than 15%. The sequencing sample was made of blood. The source of these receptors is a man aged 55 to 70 in good health.

The V and J genes are TRBV19 and TRBJ1-6; D is undetermined. This CDR3 is built from 14 residues. V shed 6 bases and J shed 0 bases, with 6 bases lying between them. CDR1 is LNHDA and CDR2 is SQIVND in the germline V gene (reference sequence). The CDR3 DNA reads TGTGCCAGTAGGCACAGCTCCTATAATTCACCCCTCCACTTT. Amino acid sequence: CASRHSSYNSPLHF.

V and J are TRBV2 and TRBJ2-1, with TRBD2 matching over 9 bases. The CDR3 is 15 amino acids. Germline CDR1 and CDR2: SNHLY and FYNNEI. With V trimmed by 7 bases and J by 5 bases, 9 bases remained unmatched. CDR3 coding DNA: TGTGCCAGCATTCTGCGGGAGGGCGGCGACAATGAGCAGTTCTTC. This translates into CASILREGGDNEQFF.

The chain joins TRBV5-1 to TRBJ2-3; a weak D match, TRBD2 (5 bases). CDR1 is SGHRS, CDR2 YFSETQ, per germline. V lost 3 bases and J lost 3, with 11 bases in between. The CDR3 is 14 amino acids. CDR3 in DNA: TGCGCCAGCAGCTGGGGAGTAGCTACAGATACGCAGTATTTT. Its protein product is CASSWGVATDTQYF.